These T cell receptor beta chains were read from a single sample in a study of blood T cell repertoires in COVID-19. Assay used: immunoSEQ multiplex PCR; TCRdb lists only in-frame clones, some missing. The top ten hold nearly 7% of the sample, which has approximately 300,000 clones, more than 80% seen once. The source material was peripheral blood. The receptors derive from a woman aged 30 to 39 with COVID-19, enrolled during active disease. Both conserved end residues are part of each CDR3. The D gene is left open where the match is weak. Clone size is stated in some rows and not others, as once, few, many or a class when expanded.

TRBJ2-1,TRBV30,.,.,TGTGCCTGGATGGCGGAAAACTCCTACAATGAGCAGTTCTTC,CAWMAENSYNEQFF
TRBJ1-1,TRBV19,.,.,TGTGCCAGTACCCATCGGGGGACTGAAGCTTTCTTT,CASTHRGTEAFF
TRBJ2-7,TRBV19,TRBD2,.,TGTGCCAGTAGTATCGGGGGGTTATACGAGCAGTACTTC,CASSIGGLYEQYF
TRBJ1-1,TRBV4-2,.,.,TGTGCCAGCAGCCTCCTGAGGGGGACGAACACTGAAGCTTTCTTT,CASSLLRGTNTEAFF
TRBJ2-3,TRBV19,TRBD1,.,TGTGCCAGTAGTATTACCGGGACAGGACCTAGCACAGATACGCAGTATTTT,CASSITGTGPSTDTQYF
TRBJ2-1,TRBV11-2,.,once,TGTGCCAGCAGGGGTCGGCGGACTAATGAGCAGTTCTTC,CASRGRRTNEQFF
TRBJ2-5,TRBV2,TRBD2,.,TGTGCCAAACAAATACTAGCGGGACAAGAGACCCAGTACTTC,CAKQILAGQETQYF
TRBJ1-4,TRBV28,.,.,TGTGCCAGCAGTTTCGGCCGGGGTGTTTTCGGGAATGAAAAACTGTTTTTT,CASSFGRGVFGNEKLFF
TRBJ2-2,TRBV12-3/TRBV12-4,.,.,TGTGCCAGCAGCCGCTCGGGCACCGGGGAGCTGTTTTTT,CASSRSGTGELFF
TRBJ2-5,TRBV11-2,TRBD1,.,TGTGCCAGCAGCCTCGACAGGGGGCTAGGAGAGACCCAGTACTTC,CASSLDRGLGETQYF
TRBJ2-7,TRBV19,TRBD2,.,TGTGCCAGTCGGTTTAGCGGGAGCAACGAGCAGTACTTC,CASRFSGSNEQYF
TRBJ1-4,TRBV15,TRBD1,.,TGTGCCACCAGCAGAGAGGACAGGGCTTCTGAAAAACTGTTTTTT,CATSREDRASEKLFF
TRBJ2-3,TRBV12-3/TRBV12-4,.,.,TGTGCCAGCAGTTCATATACGCAGTATTTT,CASSSYTQYF
TRBJ2-1,TRBV19,TRBD1,.,TGTGCCAGTAGTATGGGACAGGGGTGGAATGAGCAGTTCTTC,CASSMGQGWNEQFF
TRBJ2-1,TRBV27,TRBD2,.,TGTGCCGAGGGGCGGGAGAGCGTCGGCAATGAGCAGTTCTTC,CAEGRESVGNEQFF
TRBJ2-1,TRBV11-3,.,once,TGTGCCAGCAGCGCAGGCTACACATTAAGTGAGCAGTTCTTC,CASSAGYTLSEQFF
TRBJ1-6,TRBV4-1,.,.,TGCGCCAGCAGCCAAGATGGCGAGGGAAGCTATAATTCACCCCTCCACTTT,CASSQDGEGSYNSPLHF
TRBJ1-1,TRBV3-1/TRBV3-2,TRBD1,.,TGTGCCAGCAGCCACCAAGACAGGGAATCTGAAGCTTTCTTT,CASSHQDRESEAFF
TRBJ1-2,TRBV15,.,once,TGTGCCACCAGCAGAGATTTCGCGGGCTACACCTTC,CATSRDFAGYTF
TRBJ2-6,TRBV5-1,TRBD1,.,TGCGCCAGCAGCCCAGACAGGGGGCGAGGGGCCAACGTCCTGACTTTC,CASSPDRGRGANVLTF
TRBJ1-6,TRBV7-9,.,.,TGTGCCACCGGACCGGGACTGCCTACCTCACCCCTCCACTTT,CATGPGLPTSPLHF
TRBJ1-3,TRBV9,TRBD1,.,TGTGCCAGCAGGTTCTGCCCCCCCGGGACAGGGTTACACACCATATATTTT,CASRFCPPGTGLHTIYF
TRBJ2-1,TRBV4-2,.,.,TGTGCCAGCAGCCACCTTACAGGCAACAATGAGCAGTTCTTC,CASSHLTGNNEQFF
TRBJ1-2,TRBV30,.,.,TGTGCCTGGGGCCTGAGCTATGGCTACACCTTC,CAWGLSYGYTF
TRBJ2-1,TRBV27,TRBD2,.,TGTGCCAGTACCCCCTCCGGGGGGTACAATGAGCAGTTCTTC,CASTPSGGYNEQFF
TRBJ1-1,TRBV6-5,.,.,TGTGCCAGCAGCGGAGAGGGGGTGACTGAAGCTTTCTTT,CASSGEGVTEAFF
TRBJ2-3,TRBV2,TRBD2,.,TGTGCCAGCACCGGCGGGAGGGCCATAACAGATACGCAGTATTTT,CASTGGRAITDTQYF
TRBJ1-1,TRBV27,.,few,TGTGCCAGCAGTTTAAGATTCCCTCACAGCTTAGCTTTCTTT,CASSLRFPHSLAFF
TRBJ1-2,TRBV27,TRBD1,once,TGTGCCAGCAGTATAATCTCCGGACAGGGCTGGTATGGCTACACCTTC,CASSIISGQGWYGYTF
TRBJ2-1,TRBV4-2,TRBD2,.,TGTGCCAGCAGCCAAACACTGACTAGCTGGGATGAGCAGTTCTTC,CASSQTLTSWDEQFF
TRBJ2-5,TRBV9,TRBD2,.,TGTGCCAGCAGCGTAGCAGATAGCGGGACGTACCAAGAGACCCAGTACTTC,CASSVADSGTYQETQYF
TRBJ2-7,TRBV6-5,.,.,TGTGCCAGCAGTTCGCAGAACAGGGTTCGCTACGAGCAGTACTTC,CASSSQNRVRYEQYF
TRBJ1-1,TRBV10-2,TRBD1,once,TGCGCCAGCAGGGACAGGGCGAGGGGTAGGAGCACTGAAGCTTTCTTT,CASRDRARGRSTEAFF
TRBJ1-5,TRBV28,.,once,TGTGCCAGCAGTTTTATAGATTGGTATGGCAATCAGCCCCAGCATTTT,CASSFIDWYGNQPQHF
TRBJ1-3,TRBV28,TRBD1,.,TGTGCCAGCACCACGGACAGGGTTCACTCTGGAAACACCATATATTTT,CASTTDRVHSGNTIYF
TRBJ2-7,TRBV6-5,.,.,TGTGCCAGCAGGGGACGGGGAGGAACTGCCTACGAGCAGTACTTC,CASRGRGGTAYEQYF
TRBJ2-1,TRBV21-1,.,.,TGTGCCAGCAGCAAAGTGAGATCCGTGGACAATGAGCAGTTCTTC,CASSKVRSVDNEQFF
TRBJ1-4,TRBV19,.,.,TGTGCCAGTAGTATTTTTCAGGGCGAAAATGAAAAACTGTTTTTT,CASSIFQGENEKLFF
TRBJ2-2,TRBV27,TRBD2,.,TGTGCCACCAGCGGGGCTAGCGGGAGAGGAGGTACTGGGGGCACCGGGGAGCTGTTTTTT,CATSGASGRGGTGGTGELFF
TRBJ2-7,TRBV18,.,.,TGTGCCAGCTCACCTAATTCGAGAGAGCAGTACTTC,CASSPNSREQYF
TRBJ2-5,TRBV30,.,.,TGTGCCTGGAGTGGGGGCCGCCAAGAGACCCAGTACTTC,CAWSGGRQETQYF
TRBJ2-2,TRBV12-2,.,.,TGTGCAAGTCGGGGAGGGGACACCGGGGAGCTGTTTTTT,CASRGGDTGELFF
TRBJ1-2,TRBV5-1,TRBD1,.,TGCGCCAGCAGCTCCGGACAGGGTTATATCTATGGCTACACCTTC,CASSSGQGYIYGYTF
TRBJ2-7,TRBV5-1,TRBD2,.,TGCGCCAGCAGCTTGGAGGTAGCGGGAGTTTCCTACGAGCAGTACTTC,CASSLEVAGVSYEQYF
TRBJ1-1,TRBV19,.,.,TGTGCCAGTACTACTCCGGGTCATAGTGGCACTGAAGCTTTCTTT,CASTTPGHSGTEAFF
TRBJ2-2,TRBV2,TRBD2,.,TGTGCCAGCAGGGGACTAGCGGGAGGGACCGGGGAGCTGTTTTTT,CASRGLAGGTGELFF
TRBJ2-1,TRBV24-1,.,.,TGTGCCACCAGTGATCGTCGCGGAAGCTCCTACAATGAGCAGTTCTTC,CATSDRRGSSYNEQFF
TRBJ2-3,TRBV27,TRBD2,.,TGTGCCAGCACGGGGGGAGGCACAGATACGCAGTATTTT,CASTGGGTDTQYF
TRBJ2-5,TRBV3-1/TRBV3-2,TRBD2,.,TGTGCCAGCAGCCAAGAGGGACTAGCGGGAGTGGAGACCCAGTACTTC,CASSQEGLAGVETQYF
TRBJ2-3,TRBV3-1/TRBV3-2,TRBD1,.,TGTGCCAGCAGTCGACAGGGGGCTACAGATACGCAGTATTTT,CASSRQGATDTQYF
TRBJ2-5,TRBV6-5,TRBD1,.,TGTGCCAGCAACAGGGGAGAGACCCAGTACTTC,CASNRGETQYF